The T cell receptor beta chain under discussion was sequenced for a study of shared clonotypes between healthy human individuals. Turning to the study itself: Donors, aged 18 to 49, were two women and a few men. CD4 naive and memory got three plates each, CD8 naive two, CD8 memory one.

The germline CDR1 and CDR2 sequences are MNHNY and SVGAGI (reference sequence). J lost 7 bases, V lost 6 bases, and 7 bases had no gene match. This CDR3 comprises 14 residues. TCRdb's table, derived via immunoSEQ multiplex PCR, lists solely in-frame clones and lacks some. The profile shows 2 million to 2.5 million clones, 90% to 97% of them singletons. The donors, healthy adults who were HIV-negative, had experienced no recent acute infections or vaccinations. Sequencing was carried out using naive CD4+ T cells sorted from blood. Described subset: CD45RA+ positively selected. The sequence came from a man aged 18 to 35 in good health. The V call is TRBV6-6, the J call TRBJ1-2; 11 bases agree with TRBD1. The CDR3 region has the DNA TGTGCCAGCAGAGGGACAGGGGGTCGGTCTGGCTACACCTTC. Protein product: CASRGTGGRSGYTF.